This T cell receptor beta chain was observed in a study of post-analysis software for immune sequencing data. Whole-study findings and limits: In patients, TRBV5-6, TRBV5-1 and TRBV20-1 belonged to about five TRBV segments found more frequently than in controls. Co-batched samples clustered tightly together by F measure.

The TCR beta cDNA libraries carried unique molecular identifiers. Between roughly 0.9 and 11 million T cells gave rise to hundreds of thousands of cDNA molecules. TCRdb reanalysed the PCR reads using MiXCR and keeps one entry per CDR3 protein. In the table there are hundreds of thousands of distinct CDR3 sequences, less than 45% of which are singletons. Notes on this clonotype: Its specificity is unknown.

Losses at the gene ends were 5 bases for V and 2 bases for J; bases not matched to a gene: 7. Per germline, CDR1 DFQATT and CDR2 SNEGSKA (reference sequence). The CDR3 loop spans 15 amino acids. This receptor was taken from a girl aged 5 to 17 with multiple sclerosis. Specimen: blood. The chain employs TRBV20-1 and TRBJ2-7; 12 bases match TRBD2. The CDR3 DNA is TGCAGTGCTCCCTCTAGCGGGAGGGCCACCTACGAGCAGTACTTC. Encoded protein: CSAPSSGRATYEQYF.